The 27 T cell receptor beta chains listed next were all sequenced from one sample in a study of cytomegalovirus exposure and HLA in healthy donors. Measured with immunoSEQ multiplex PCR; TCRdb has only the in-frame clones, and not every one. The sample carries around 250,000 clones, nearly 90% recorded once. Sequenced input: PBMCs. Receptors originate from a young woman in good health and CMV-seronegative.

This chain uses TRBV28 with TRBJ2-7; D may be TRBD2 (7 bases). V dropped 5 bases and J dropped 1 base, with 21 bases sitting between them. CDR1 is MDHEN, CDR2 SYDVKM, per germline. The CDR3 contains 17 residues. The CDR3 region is CASSPPLGGAYSYEQYV. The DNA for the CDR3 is TGTGCCAGCAGTCCACCGTTGGGGGGGGCCTATTCCTACGAGCAGTACGTC.

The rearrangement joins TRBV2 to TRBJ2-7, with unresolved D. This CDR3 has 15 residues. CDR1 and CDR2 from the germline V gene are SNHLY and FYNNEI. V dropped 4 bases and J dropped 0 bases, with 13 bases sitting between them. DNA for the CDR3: TGTGCCAGCAGTGTTCGGTACAACAGCTCCTACGAGCAGTACGTC. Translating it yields CASSVRYNSSYEQYV.

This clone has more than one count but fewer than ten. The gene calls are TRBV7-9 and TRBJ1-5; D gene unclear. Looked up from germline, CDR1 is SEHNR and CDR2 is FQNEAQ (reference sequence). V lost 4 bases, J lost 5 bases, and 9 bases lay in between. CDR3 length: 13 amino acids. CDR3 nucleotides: TGTGCCAGCAGCTACGAGGGCGATCAGCCCCAGCATTTT. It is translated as CASSYEGDQPQHF.

CDR3: CASSWYRGGEQYF. CDR3 coding DNA: TGTGCCAGCAGCTGGTACAGGGGAGGCGAGCAGTACTTC. The gene calls are TRBV11-3 and TRBJ2-7; maybe TRBD1 (7 bases). The CDR3 loop spans 13 amino acids. From germline, CDR1 is SGHNT and CDR2 YENEEA. V lost 4 bases and J 6 bases, leaving 13 bases between the germline ends.

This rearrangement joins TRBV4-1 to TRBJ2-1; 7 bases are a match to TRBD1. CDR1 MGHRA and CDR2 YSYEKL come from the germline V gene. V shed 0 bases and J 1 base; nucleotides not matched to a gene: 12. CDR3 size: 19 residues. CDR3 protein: CASSQDWVSGRGSYNEQFF. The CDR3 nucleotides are TGCGCCAGCAGCCAAGATTGGGTCTCCGGCAGGGGGTCCTACAATGAGCAGTTCTTC.

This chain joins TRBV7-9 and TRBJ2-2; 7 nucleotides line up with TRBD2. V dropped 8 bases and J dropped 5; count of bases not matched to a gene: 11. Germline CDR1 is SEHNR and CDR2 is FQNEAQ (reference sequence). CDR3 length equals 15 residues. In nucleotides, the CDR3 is TGTGCCAGCGGTCTTTGGGGGGGTAATACCGGGGAGCTGTTTTTT. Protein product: CASGLWGGNTGELFF.

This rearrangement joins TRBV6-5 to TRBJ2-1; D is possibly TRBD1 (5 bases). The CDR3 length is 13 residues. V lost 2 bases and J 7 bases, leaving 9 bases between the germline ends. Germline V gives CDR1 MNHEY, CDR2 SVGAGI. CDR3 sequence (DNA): TGTGCCAGCAGTTACCCAGGGTGGAATGAGCAGTTCTTC. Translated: CASSYPGWNEQFF.

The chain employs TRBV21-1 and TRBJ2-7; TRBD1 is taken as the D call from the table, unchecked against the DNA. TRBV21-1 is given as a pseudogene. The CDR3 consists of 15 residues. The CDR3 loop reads CASSKEDRSPYEQYV. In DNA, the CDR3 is TGTGCCAGCAGCAAAGAGGACAGGAGCCCCTACGAGCAGTACGTC.

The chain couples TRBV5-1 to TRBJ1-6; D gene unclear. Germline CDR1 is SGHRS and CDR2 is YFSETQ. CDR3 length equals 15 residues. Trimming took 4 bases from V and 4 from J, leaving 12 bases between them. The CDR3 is CASSPGEVYNSPLHF. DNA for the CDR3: TGCGCCAGCAGCCCGGGAGAGGTATATAATTCACCCCTCCACTTT.

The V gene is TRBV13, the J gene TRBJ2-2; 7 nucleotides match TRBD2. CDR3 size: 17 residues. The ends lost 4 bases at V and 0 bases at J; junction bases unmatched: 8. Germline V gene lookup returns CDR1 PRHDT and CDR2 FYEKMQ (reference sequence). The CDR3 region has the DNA TGTGCCAGCAGCTCATGGAGCGGGGAGCCGAACACCGGGGAGCTGTTTTTT. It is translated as CASSSWSGEPNTGELFF.

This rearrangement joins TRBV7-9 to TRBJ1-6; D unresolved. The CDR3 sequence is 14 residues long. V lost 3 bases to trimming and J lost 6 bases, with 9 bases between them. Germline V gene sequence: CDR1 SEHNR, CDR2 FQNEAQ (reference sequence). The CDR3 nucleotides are TGTGCCAGCAGCTTGGGCAGTTTTAATTCACCCCTCCACTTT. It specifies CASSLGSFNSPLHF. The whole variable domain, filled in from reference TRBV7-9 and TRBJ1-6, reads DTGVSQNPRHKITKRGQNVTFRCDPISEHNRLYWYRQTLGQGPEFLTYFQNEAQLEKSRLLSDRFSAERPKGSFSTLEIQRTEQGDSAMYLCASSLGSFNSPLHFGNGTRLTVT.

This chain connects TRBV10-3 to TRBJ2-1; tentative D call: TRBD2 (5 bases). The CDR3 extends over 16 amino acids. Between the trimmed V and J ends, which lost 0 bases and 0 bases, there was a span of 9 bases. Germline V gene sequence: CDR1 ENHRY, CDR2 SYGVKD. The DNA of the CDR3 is TGTGCCATCAGTGAGTCTGTAGGGAGCTCCTACAATGAGCAGTTCTTC. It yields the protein CAISESVGSSYNEQFF.

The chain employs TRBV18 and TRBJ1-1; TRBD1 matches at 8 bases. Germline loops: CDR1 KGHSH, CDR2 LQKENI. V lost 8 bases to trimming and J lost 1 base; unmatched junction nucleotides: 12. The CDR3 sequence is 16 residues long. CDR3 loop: CASAKARQGTNTEAFF. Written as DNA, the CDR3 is TGTGCCAGCGCAAAGGCCCGACAGGGGACGAACACTGAAGCTTTCTTT.

The DNA for the CDR3 is TGTGCCACCAGCAGAGGGATACAAGAGGGCTCTGGAAACACCATATATTTT. Amino acids: CATSRGIQEGSGNTIYF. The chain recombines TRBV15 with TRBJ1-3; no reliable D call. The CDR3 is 17 residues long. CDR1 is LNHNV, CDR2 YYDKDF, per germline (reference sequence). The V end lost 1 base, the J end lost 0 bases, and 13 bases lay between the germline ends. Filled out from reference TRBV15 and TRBJ1-3, the complete variable domain reads DAMVIQNPRYQVTQFGKPVTLSCSQTLNHNVMYWYQQKSSQAPKLLFHYYDKDFNNEADTPDNFQSRRPNTSFCFLDIRSPGLGDTAMYLCATSRGIQEGSGNTIYFGEGSWLTVV.

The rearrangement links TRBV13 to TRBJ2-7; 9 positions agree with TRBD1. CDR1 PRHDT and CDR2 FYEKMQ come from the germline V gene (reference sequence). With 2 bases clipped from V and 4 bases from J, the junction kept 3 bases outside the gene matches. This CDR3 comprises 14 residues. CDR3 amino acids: CASSLRQGEYEQYF. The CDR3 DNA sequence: TGTGCCAGCAGCTTACGACAGGGGGAGTACGAGCAGTACTTC.

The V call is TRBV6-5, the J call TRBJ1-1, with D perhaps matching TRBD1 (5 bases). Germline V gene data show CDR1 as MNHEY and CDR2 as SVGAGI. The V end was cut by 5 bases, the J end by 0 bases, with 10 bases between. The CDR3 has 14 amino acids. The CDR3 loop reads CASSIEGVNTEAFF. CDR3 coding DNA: TGTGCCAGCAGTATAGAAGGGGTGAACACTGAAGCTTTCTTT.

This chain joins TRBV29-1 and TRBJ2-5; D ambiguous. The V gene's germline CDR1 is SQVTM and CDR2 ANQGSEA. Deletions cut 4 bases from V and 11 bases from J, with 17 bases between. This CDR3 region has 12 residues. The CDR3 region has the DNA TGCAGCGTTGCGTCGCCAGATGGTTTTCAGTACTTC. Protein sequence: CSVASPDGFQYF.

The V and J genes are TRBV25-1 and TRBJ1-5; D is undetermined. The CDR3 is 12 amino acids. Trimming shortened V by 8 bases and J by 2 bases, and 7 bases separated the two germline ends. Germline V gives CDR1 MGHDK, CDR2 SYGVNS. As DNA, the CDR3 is TGTGCCAGCTCGTATGGCAATCAGCCCCAGCATTTT. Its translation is CASSYGNQPQHF.

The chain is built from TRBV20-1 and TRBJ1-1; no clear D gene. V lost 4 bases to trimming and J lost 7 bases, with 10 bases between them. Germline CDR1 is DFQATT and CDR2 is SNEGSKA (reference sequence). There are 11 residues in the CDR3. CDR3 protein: CSAKRAVEAFF. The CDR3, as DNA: TGCAGTGCTAAGCGGGCAGTTGAAGCTTTCTTT.

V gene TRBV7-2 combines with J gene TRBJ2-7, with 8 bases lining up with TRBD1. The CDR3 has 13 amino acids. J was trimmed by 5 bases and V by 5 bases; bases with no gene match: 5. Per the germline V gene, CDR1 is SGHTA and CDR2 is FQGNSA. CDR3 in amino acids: CASSPDRDHEQYV. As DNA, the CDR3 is TGTGCCAGCAGCCCGGACAGGGACCACGAGCAGTACGTC.

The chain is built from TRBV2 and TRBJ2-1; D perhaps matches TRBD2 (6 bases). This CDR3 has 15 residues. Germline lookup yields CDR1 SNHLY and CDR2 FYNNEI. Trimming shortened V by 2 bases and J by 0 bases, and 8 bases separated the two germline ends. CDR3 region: CASSEPEGSYNEQFF. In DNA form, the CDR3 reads TGTGCCAGCAGTGAACCGGAGGGCTCCTACAATGAGCAGTTCTTC. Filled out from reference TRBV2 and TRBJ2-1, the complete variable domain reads EPEVTQTPSHQVTQMGQEVILRCVPISNHLYFYWYRQILGQKVEFLVSFYNNEISEKSEIFDDQFSVERPDGSNFTLKIRSTKLEDSAMYFCASSEPEGSYNEQFFGPGTRLTVL.

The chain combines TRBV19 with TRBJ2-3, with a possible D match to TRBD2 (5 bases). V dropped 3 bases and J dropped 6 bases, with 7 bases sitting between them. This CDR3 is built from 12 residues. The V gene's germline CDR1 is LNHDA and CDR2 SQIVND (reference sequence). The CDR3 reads CASSIPGDTQYF. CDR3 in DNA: TGTGCCAGTAGTATCCCGGGGGATACGCAGTATTTT.

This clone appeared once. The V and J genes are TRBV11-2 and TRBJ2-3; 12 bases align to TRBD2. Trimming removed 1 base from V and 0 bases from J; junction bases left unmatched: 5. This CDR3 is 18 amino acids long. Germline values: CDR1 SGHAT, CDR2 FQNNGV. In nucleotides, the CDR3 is TGTGCCAGCAGCTTAGTACCACTAGCGGGGGGCAGCACAGATACGCAGTATTTT. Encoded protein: CASSLVPLAGGSTDTQYF.

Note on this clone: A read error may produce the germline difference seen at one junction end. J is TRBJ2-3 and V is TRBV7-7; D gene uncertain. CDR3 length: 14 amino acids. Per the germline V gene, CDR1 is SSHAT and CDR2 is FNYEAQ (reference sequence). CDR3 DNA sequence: TGTGCTAGCAGCTTAGCCCCGGGCACAGATACGCAGTATTTT. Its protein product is CASSLAPGTDTQYF.

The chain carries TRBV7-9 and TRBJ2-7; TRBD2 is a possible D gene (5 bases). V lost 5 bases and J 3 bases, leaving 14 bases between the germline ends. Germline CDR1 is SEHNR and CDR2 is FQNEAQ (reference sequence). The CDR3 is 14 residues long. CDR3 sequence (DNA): TGTGCCAGCAGCCCCGAGAGGGCAGTCTACGAGCAGTACTTC. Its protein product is CASSPERAVYEQYF.

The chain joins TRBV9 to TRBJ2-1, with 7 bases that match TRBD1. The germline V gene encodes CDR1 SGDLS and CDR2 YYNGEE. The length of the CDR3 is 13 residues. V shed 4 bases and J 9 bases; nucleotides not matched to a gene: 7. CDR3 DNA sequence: TGTGCCAGCAGCCCCGTACAGGGGACTGAGCAGTTCTTC. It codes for CASSPVQGTEQFF.

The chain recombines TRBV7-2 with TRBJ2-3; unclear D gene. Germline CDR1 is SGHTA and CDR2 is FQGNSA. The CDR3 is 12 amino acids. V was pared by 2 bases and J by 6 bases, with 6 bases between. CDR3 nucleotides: TGTGCCAGCAGCTTATCCCTGGATACGCAGTATTTT. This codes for CASSLSLDTQYF.